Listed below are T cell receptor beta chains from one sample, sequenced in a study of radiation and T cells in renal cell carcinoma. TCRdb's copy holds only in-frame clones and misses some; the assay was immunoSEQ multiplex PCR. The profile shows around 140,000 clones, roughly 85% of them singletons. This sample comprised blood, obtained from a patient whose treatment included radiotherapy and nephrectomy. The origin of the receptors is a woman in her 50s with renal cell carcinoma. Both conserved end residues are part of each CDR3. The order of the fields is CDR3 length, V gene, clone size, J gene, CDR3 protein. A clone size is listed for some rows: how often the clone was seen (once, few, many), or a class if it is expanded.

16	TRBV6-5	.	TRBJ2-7	CASSYNSGSYKYEQYF
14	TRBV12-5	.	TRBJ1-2	CASGLVGGLGGYTF
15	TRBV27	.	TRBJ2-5	CASSWGTSRPGTQYF
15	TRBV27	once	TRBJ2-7	CASSLTGPSSSEQYF
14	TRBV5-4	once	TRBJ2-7	CASSLPGQPFAQYF
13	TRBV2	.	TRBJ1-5	CASSDEGDQPQHF
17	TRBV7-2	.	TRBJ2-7	CASSLANGAGGPYEQYF
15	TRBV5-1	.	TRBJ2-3	CASSSTWDHTDTQYF
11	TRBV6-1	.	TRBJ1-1	CALWPNTEAFF
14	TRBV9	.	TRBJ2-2	CASSVVGTTGELFF
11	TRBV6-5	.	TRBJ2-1	CASSRSYEQFF
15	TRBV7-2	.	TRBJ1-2	CASSLDASAYYGYTF
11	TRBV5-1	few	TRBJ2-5	CASSTQETQYF
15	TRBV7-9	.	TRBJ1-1	CASSSDFRGNAEAFF
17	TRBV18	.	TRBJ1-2	CASSPGGLGRALYGYTF
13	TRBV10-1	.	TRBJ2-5	CASSTGAGETQYF
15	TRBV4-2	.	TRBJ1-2	CASSQAHDRGNGYTF
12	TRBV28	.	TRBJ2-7	CASSSTGYEQYF
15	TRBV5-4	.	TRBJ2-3	CASRSSGEWKDTQYF
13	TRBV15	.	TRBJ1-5	CATSRGDGQPQHF
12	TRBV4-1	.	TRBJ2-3	CASSQASDTQYF
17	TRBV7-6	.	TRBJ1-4	CASSLIYGRQGSEKLFF
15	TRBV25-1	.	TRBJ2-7	CASSGAGQALLEQYF
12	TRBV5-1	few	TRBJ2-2	CASSPNTGELFF
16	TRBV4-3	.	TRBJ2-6	CASSQGLVSGANVLTF
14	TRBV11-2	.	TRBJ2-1	CASSLSSADNEQFF
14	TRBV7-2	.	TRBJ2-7	CASSLDWGTYEQYF
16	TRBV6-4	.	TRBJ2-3	CASSGSQGAPPDTQYF
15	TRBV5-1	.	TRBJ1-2	CASSLGGAANYGYTF
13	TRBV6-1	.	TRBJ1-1	CASSEGVSTEAFF
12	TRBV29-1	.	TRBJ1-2	CSVEGGRDGYTF
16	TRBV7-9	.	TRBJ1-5	CASSTWTGRRNQPQHF
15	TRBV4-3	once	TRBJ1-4	CASSQERSTNEKLFF
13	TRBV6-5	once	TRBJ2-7	CASSYDGSYEQYF
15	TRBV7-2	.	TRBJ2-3	CASSRKQGVADTQYF
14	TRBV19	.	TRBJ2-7	CASSRTRDFTQQYF
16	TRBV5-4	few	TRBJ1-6	CASSLAGGSYNSPLHF
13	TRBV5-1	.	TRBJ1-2	CASSGGTGLGYTF
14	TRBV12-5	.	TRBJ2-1	CAATGLAGPGEQFF
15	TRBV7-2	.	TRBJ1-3	CASSRDRASGNTIYF
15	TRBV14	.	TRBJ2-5	CASSQGGGAGETQYF